The 10 T cell receptor beta chains below all came from one sample that was sequenced in a study of blood T cell repertoires in COVID-19. Only in-frame clones appear in the TCRdb table, and some are missing; sequencing was by immunoSEQ multiplex PCR. The table records 35,000 to 50,000 clones, 82% of them present only once. The specimen was peripheral blood. These receptors were collected from a woman aged 55-69 years with acute or convalescent COVID-19.

This chain joins TRBV25-1 and TRBJ1-4, with TRBD1 as a possible D gene (5 bases). The CDR3 extends over 16 amino acids. Trimming left V 4 bases short and J 2 bases short, with 14 bases between. Germline V gives CDR1 MGHDK, CDR2 SYGVNS. The CDR3 here is CASSGALRGTNEKLFF. In DNA form, the CDR3 reads TGTGCCAGCAGTGGGGCCTTAAGGGGTACTAATGAAAAACTGTTTTTT. Together with reference TRBV25-1 and TRBJ1-4, the CDR3 gives the full variable domain: EADIYQTPRYLVIGTGKKITLECSQTMGHDKMYWYQQDPGMELHLIHYSYGVNSTEKGDLSSESTVSRIRTEHFPLTLESARPSHTSQYLCASSGALRGTNEKLFFGSGTQLSVL.

The chain joins TRBV14 to TRBJ1-5, with TRBD1 matching 8 bases. The CDR3 sequence is 17 residues long. CDR1 SGHDN and CDR2 FVKESK come from the germline V gene. Trimming took 5 bases from V and 3 from J; bases not matched to a gene: 12. CDR3 loop: CASSTYRDRTYNQPQHF. In DNA form, the CDR3 reads TGTGCCAGCAGCACTTACCGGGACAGGACTTACAATCAGCCCCAGCATTTT.

CDR3 DNA: TGCGCCAGCAGCCAAGGGTCCTCCCACACCTACGAGCAGTACTTC. It yields the protein CASSQGSSHTYEQYF. V usage is TRBV4-1 and J usage is TRBJ2-7; no firm D call. V lost 1 base and J 2 bases, leaving 12 bases between the germline ends. The CDR3 spans 15 residues. CDR1 is MGHRA and CDR2 is YSYEKL in the germline V gene.

Concerning this clone itself: The sample has other DNA sequences that encode this CDR3 too. The CDR3 loop reads CASSLERGQGADYGYTF. DNA of the CDR3: TGTGCCAGCAGCTTAGAGAGGGGACAGGGGGCGGACTATGGCTACACCTTC. The chain uses TRBV7-9 and TRBJ1-2; 12 bases align to TRBD1. Germline V gene lookup returns CDR1 SEHNR and CDR2 FQNEAQ (reference sequence). Germline trimming cut 1 base from V and 3 bases from J; bases unmatched to any gene: 6. This CDR3 has 17 amino acids.

V usage is TRBV6-6 and J usage is TRBJ2-2; 8 nucleotides line up with TRBD1. This CDR3 spans 19 amino acids. The junction had 14 bases not matched to a gene; V was cut back by 5 bases and J by 0 bases. The germline V gene encodes CDR1 MNHNY and CDR2 SVGAGI (reference sequence). CDR3 in DNA: TGTGCCAGCAGTCCCCAGCCCTACAGGGGGGACGCGAACACCGGGGAGCTGTTTTTT. Protein: CASSPQPYRGDANTGELFF.

The chain is built from TRBV5-5 and TRBJ2-1; 11 nucleotides agree with TRBD1. CDR1 and CDR2 (germline): SGHKS, YYEKEE (reference sequence). CDR3 length equals 15 residues. J lost 10 bases, V lost 1 base, and 7 bases had no gene match. CDR3 loop: CASSLFGQGAGEQFF. The CDR3 coding sequence is TGTGCCAGCAGCTTGTTTGGACAGGGGGCAGGGGAGCAGTTCTTC.

The rearrangement uses TRBV14 and TRBJ2-1; 8 nucleotides agree with TRBD2. Germline values: CDR1 SGHDN, CDR2 FVKESK. Trimming removed 4 bases from V and 4 bases from J; junction bases left unmatched: 6. The length of the CDR3 is 15 residues. The CDR3 region is CASSPTGGAYNEQFF. CDR3 in DNA: TGTGCCAGCAGCCCGACCGGGGGGGCGTACAATGAGCAGTTCTTC.

The count of this clone is one. This chain connects TRBV27 to TRBJ2-7; maybe TRBD1 (6 bases). V was cut by 4 bases and J by 6 bases, with 19 bases left in between. Per germline, CDR1 MNHEY and CDR2 SMNVEV (reference sequence). The CDR3 is 15 residues long. CDR3 region: CASSSPSTGLREQYF. The CDR3 nucleotides are TGTGCCAGCAGTTCCCCGTCTACAGGGTTGCGCGAGCAGTACTTC.

This rearrangement joins TRBV10-3 to TRBJ2-6; 8 bases line up with TRBD2. CDR1 and CDR2 (germline): ENHRY, SYGVKD. Germline trimming cut 6 bases from V and 4 bases from J; bases unmatched to any gene: 8. The CDR3 runs 16 residues. In DNA, the CDR3 is TGTGCCATCAGCTCTGGCGGGGGGACGGGGGCCAACGTCCTGACTTTC. Translating gives CAISSGGGTGANVLTF.

The gene calls are TRBV7-3 and TRBJ2-3; weak D call: TRBD1 (6 bases). V shed 0 bases and J shed 0 bases, with 16 bases lying between them. The CDR3 extends over 18 amino acids. Looked up from germline, CDR1 is SGHTA and CDR2 is FQGTGA. The CDR3 loop reads CASSLTGSLQGSTDTQYF. The CDR3 DNA reads TGTGCCAGCAGCTTAACGGGCTCCTTACAGGGTAGCACAGATACGCAGTATTTT. Supplemented by reference TRBV7-3 and TRBJ2-3, the full variable domain reads GAGVSQTPSNKVTEKGKYVELRCDPISGHTALYWYRQSLGQGPEFLIYFQGTGAADDSGLPNDRFFAVRPEGSVSTLKIQRTERGDSAVYLCASSLTGSLQGSTDTQYFGPGTRLTVL.